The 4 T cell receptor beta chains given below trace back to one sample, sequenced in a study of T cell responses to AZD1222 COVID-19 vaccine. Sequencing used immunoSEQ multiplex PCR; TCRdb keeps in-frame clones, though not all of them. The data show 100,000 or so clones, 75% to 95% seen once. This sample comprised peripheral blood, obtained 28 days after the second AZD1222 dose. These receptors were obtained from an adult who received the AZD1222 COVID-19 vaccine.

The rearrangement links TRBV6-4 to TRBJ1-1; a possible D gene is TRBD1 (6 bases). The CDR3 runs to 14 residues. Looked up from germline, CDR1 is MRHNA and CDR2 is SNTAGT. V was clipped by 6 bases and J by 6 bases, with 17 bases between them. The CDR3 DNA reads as TGTGCCAGCAGGCAGGGGCCCGGCGGGGCTGAAGCTTTCTTT. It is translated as CASRQGPGGAEAFF.

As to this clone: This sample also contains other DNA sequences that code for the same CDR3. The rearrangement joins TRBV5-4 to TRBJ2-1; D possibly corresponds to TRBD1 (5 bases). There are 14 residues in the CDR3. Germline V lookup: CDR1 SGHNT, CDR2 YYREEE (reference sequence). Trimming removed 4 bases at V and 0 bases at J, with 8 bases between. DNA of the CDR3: TGTGCCAGCAGCGGACAAGGCTCCTACAATGAGCAGTTCTTC. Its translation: CASSGQGSYNEQFF.

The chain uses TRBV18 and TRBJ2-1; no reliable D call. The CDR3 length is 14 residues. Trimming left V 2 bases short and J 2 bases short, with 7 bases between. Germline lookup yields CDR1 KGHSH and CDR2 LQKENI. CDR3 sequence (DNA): TGTGCCAGCTCACCAAGCCTGACCTACAATGAGCAGTTCTTC. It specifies CASSPSLTYNEQFF.

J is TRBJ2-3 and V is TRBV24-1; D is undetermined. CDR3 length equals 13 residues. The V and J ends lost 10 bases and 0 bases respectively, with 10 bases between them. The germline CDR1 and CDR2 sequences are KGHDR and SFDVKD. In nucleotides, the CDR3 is TGTGCCACAACTGGATCTAGCACAGATACGCAGTATTTT. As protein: CATTGSSTDTQYF.